This TCR beta chain was identified in a study of cytomegalovirus exposure and HLA in healthy donors. Study outcomes and limitations: Sequencing artifact likely explains a cluster of highly shared sequence variants.

As regards this clone: The antigen is undetermined.

Germline V gene lookup returns CDR1 MDHEN and CDR2 SYDVKM. Trimming left V 5 bases short and J 6 bases short, with 10 bases between. This CDR3 spans 13 amino acids. PCR primers comprised 60 Vbeta and 13 Jbeta primers. Here immunoSEQ multiplex PCR was the method, and the copy in TCRdb shows in-frame clones only, minus some. The repertoire holds under 150,000 clones, approximately 78% seen once, with approximately 2.9% in the top ten. V gene TRBV28 combines with J gene TRBJ2-2; possible D gene TRBD1, 6 bases. This clonotype was sampled from a middle-aged man in good health and CMV-seropositive. Specimen: PBMCs. CDR3 sequence: CASSRGTPGELFF. DNA for the CDR3: TGTGCCAGCAGTAGAGGGACACCCGGGGAGCTGTTTTTT.